This T cell receptor beta chain was obtained from a study of cytomegalovirus exposure and HLA in healthy donors. Study-wide findings and caveats: Some 150 TCR beta chains were listed as cytomegalovirus-associated. Some public TCRs appeared in many individuals, while most sequences were rare.

As regards this clone: Its cognate antigen is unknown.

The protocol was immunoSEQ multiplex PCR, while the TCRdb copy is restricted to in-frame clones and leaves out a portion. The sample has 100,000 to 150,000 clones, around nine tenths seen once. This CDR3 contains 14 residues. Germline CDR1 and CDR2: LNHDA and SQIVND (reference sequence). The germline V and J ends were trimmed by 4 bases and 2 bases, with 12 bases remaining between them. Material: PBMCs. The clonotype comes from a woman between 18 and 29 years old in good health and CMV-seronegative. The chain uses TRBV19 and TRBJ2-7; D ambiguous. CDR3: CASSNTDFAYEQYF. The CDR3 DNA sequence: TGTGCCAGTAGTAACACCGATTTCGCCTACGAGCAGTACTTC.